The entry that follows covers one T cell receptor beta chain sequence. Its antigen is undetermined. The sample belongs to a study of Tregs in tolerant kidney transplant recipients. Study details: Antibodies separated recipient from donor cells.

Clones were sequenced by immunoSEQ multiplex PCR, and TCRdb holds only the in-frame ones, with some missing. The data contain under 13,000 clones, 91% of them singletons. The trim removed 3 bases at V and 0 bases at J, leaving 5 bases unmatched. Germline-derived CDR1 and CDR2 are MNHNS and SASEGT. The CDR3 covers 16 residues. The chain recombines TRBV6-1 with TRBJ2-1; TRBD1 matches 7 bases. This clonotype was obtained from a human patient who received a combined kidney and bone marrow transplant. Sequences were derived from Tregs from blood cultured with allogeneic cells, sampled before the transplant. The CDR3 DNA follows: TGTGCCAGCAGTGAGACGGCAGGGGGCTCCTACAATGAGCAGTTCTTC. The encoded protein is CASSETAGGSYNEQFF.